This T cell receptor (beta chain) was recorded in a study of T cells in Graves' hyperthyroidism and ophthalmopathy (dated by TCRdb to between 2019 and 2020). For context, the study as a whole: Peripheral blood was sampled at the time of initial diagnosis, prior to any treatment. To identify TCR V-J signatures that set the groups apart, the researchers used a discovery cohort of about a hundred patients, made up of 40 to 45 with Graves' ophthalmopathy and 57 with stable Graves' hyperthyroidism. In addition, the study compared T-cell repertoires in thyroid tissue and in blood from five to seven Graves' hyperthyroidism patients. Once sampling was done, hyperthyroidism patients were given methimazole at a starting dose of 30 mg daily, whereas ophthalmopathy patients were given high-dose intravenous methylprednisolone. Prospective prediction of ophthalmopathy was tested in an independent validation cohort of 18 to 20 hyperthyroidism patients and 17 patients who later progressed to ophthalmopathy. The approximately 90 discovery patients were randomly split 7:3 into training and test sets. According to the paper, TCR Vbeta CDR3 sequencing was carried out on about 140 peripheral blood samples, which came from over 40 ophthalmopathy, 80 or so hyperthyroidism and 17 progressor patients.

Amplification of TCR beta CDR3 regions was carried out from RNA transcripts. For the first round of RT-PCR on the TCR CDR3, the HTBI primer set was used together with the Qiagen OneStep RT-PCR kit. The libraries were constructed in a second round of multiplex PCR and then size-selected and purified. Libraries were sequenced paired-end with 100 bp reads on an Illumina HiSeq2000. On the authors' methods: SOAPnuke was used to process the raw data, throwing out any read that contained adapters or uncalled bases, had a mean Phred below 15, or lacked an exact constant-primer or identifier match. High-quality paired reads were merged with COPE v1.2.5, and unique nucleotide sequences were defined as clonotypes. MiTCR v1.1 was used to align the clonotypes against IMGT TRBV, TRBD and TRBJ reference segments. The analysis included only V-J combinations with a frequency above 0.0001, which together covered around 99% of the repertoires. A TCS score was defined as the ratio between F50 (clonal expansion) and ExV (chaos), using BLOSUM62-based TCRdist between CDR3 peptides within each V-J. Welch's t-statistics and random forest reduced roughly 500 V-J features to 10 to 15, which were used in a naive Bayes classifier (R e1071). TCRdb reworked the public reads: Q25 trimming with fastp, MiXCR clone assembly, productive beta chains retained. Under each unique CDR3 protein, matching rows form one entry showing the most common genes and DNA. The V and J calls, along with clone size, are taken from TCRdb and not from the paper's own processing. For this sample the table gives 600,000 to 850,000 distinct CDR3 sequences, of which 18% were detected only once. Over 15% of the sample comes from the top ten.

Overall study results and their limits: Most expanded thyroid clonotypes (frequency above 0.001) were also detected in blood, a finding suggesting that blood repertoires may reflect thyroid immune responses. A model built on a 13 V-J signature distinguished ophthalmopathy from stable hyperthyroidism, reaching 85% to 90% sensitivity and about 81% specificity in cross-validation and 80%/75% in testing. Sample size was not statistically predetermined, and investigators were not blinded to group allocation. During validation, the model predicted progression to ophthalmopathy a median of roughly six months ahead of onset, with 60% to 71% sensitivity and almost 75% specificity.

The hyperthyroidism patients were between 18 and 65 years old and newly diagnosed, with a disease duration of less than 2 months. Exclusion was applied to patients with uncontrolled infections, other autoimmune diseases, pregnancy or lactation. Diagnoses were established on the basis of clinical symptoms, serum thyroxine and TRAb, thyroid ultrasound, and orbital computed tomography. For progressor patients, blood was drawn at the first diagnosis of hyperthyroidism, before any ophthalmopathy symptoms had appeared. PBMCs were separated from roughly 9.3 ml of fresh peripheral blood using Ficoll-Paque density gradient centrifugation. Progressor patients were initially diagnosed with Graves' hyperthyroidism and developed ophthalmopathy during follow-up. Total RNA was extracted using Trizol reagent, and RNA quality was assessed on an Agilent 2100 Bioanalyzer. Reading from cysteine to phenylalanine, the CDR3 counts 14 amino acids. This entry keeps only the CDR3 DNA: 42 bases, framed from base 1. A distance of 9 bases separates the germline ends of V and J, which lose 3 bases and 1 base respectively. From the germline V gene, CDR1 is SGHAT and CDR2 is FQNNGV.

In its sample, this clonotype was seen a few times. What this receptor recognizes is not known. Base-call qualities are not available, and no considerably larger clone is one nucleotide away. The material sequenced was blood. The rearrangement joined TRBV11-2 to TRBJ1-1, with the D gene uncertain. This sequence was found in a woman aged 45-60 years with Graves' hyperthyroidism that later progressed to Graves' ophthalmopathy. Read as DNA, the sequence is TGTGCCAGCAGCTTTTGGACCCGGAACACTGAAGCTTTCTTT. Its translation reads: CASSFWTRNTEAFF.